The subject of this entry is one T cell receptor beta chain. The CDR3 has 14 amino acids. Germline values: CDR1 GTSNPN, CDR2 SVGIG (reference sequence). The V gene lost 3 bases and the J gene lost 0 bases, with 12 bases spanning the gap. The data were obtained in a study of cytomegalovirus exposure and HLA in healthy donors. Study information: For the approximately 390 genotyped donors, 81% fell within the Caucasian-associated ancestry cluster.

PCR involved 60 Vbeta and 13 Jbeta primers. The repertoire was sequenced with immunoSEQ multiplex PCR; TCRdb's copy has only in-frame clones and lacks some. This table holds about 43,000 clones. This sequence originates from a woman aged 25 to 39 in good health and CMV-seronegative. Material for sequencing was PBMCs. The chain recombines TRBV30 with TRBJ2-7; weak D call: TRBD2 (6 bases). The CDR3 DNA is TGTGCCTGGAGCTTGGGGGGACCCTCCTACGAGCAGTACTTC. It encodes CAWSLGGPSYEQYF. Complete variable domain (other parts from reference TRBV30 and TRBJ2-7): SQTIHQWPATLVQPVGSPLSLECTVEGTSNPNLYWYRQAAGRGLQLLFYSVGIGQISSEVPQNLSASRPQDRQFILSSKKLLLSDSGFYLCAWSLGGPSYEQYFGPGTRLTVT.